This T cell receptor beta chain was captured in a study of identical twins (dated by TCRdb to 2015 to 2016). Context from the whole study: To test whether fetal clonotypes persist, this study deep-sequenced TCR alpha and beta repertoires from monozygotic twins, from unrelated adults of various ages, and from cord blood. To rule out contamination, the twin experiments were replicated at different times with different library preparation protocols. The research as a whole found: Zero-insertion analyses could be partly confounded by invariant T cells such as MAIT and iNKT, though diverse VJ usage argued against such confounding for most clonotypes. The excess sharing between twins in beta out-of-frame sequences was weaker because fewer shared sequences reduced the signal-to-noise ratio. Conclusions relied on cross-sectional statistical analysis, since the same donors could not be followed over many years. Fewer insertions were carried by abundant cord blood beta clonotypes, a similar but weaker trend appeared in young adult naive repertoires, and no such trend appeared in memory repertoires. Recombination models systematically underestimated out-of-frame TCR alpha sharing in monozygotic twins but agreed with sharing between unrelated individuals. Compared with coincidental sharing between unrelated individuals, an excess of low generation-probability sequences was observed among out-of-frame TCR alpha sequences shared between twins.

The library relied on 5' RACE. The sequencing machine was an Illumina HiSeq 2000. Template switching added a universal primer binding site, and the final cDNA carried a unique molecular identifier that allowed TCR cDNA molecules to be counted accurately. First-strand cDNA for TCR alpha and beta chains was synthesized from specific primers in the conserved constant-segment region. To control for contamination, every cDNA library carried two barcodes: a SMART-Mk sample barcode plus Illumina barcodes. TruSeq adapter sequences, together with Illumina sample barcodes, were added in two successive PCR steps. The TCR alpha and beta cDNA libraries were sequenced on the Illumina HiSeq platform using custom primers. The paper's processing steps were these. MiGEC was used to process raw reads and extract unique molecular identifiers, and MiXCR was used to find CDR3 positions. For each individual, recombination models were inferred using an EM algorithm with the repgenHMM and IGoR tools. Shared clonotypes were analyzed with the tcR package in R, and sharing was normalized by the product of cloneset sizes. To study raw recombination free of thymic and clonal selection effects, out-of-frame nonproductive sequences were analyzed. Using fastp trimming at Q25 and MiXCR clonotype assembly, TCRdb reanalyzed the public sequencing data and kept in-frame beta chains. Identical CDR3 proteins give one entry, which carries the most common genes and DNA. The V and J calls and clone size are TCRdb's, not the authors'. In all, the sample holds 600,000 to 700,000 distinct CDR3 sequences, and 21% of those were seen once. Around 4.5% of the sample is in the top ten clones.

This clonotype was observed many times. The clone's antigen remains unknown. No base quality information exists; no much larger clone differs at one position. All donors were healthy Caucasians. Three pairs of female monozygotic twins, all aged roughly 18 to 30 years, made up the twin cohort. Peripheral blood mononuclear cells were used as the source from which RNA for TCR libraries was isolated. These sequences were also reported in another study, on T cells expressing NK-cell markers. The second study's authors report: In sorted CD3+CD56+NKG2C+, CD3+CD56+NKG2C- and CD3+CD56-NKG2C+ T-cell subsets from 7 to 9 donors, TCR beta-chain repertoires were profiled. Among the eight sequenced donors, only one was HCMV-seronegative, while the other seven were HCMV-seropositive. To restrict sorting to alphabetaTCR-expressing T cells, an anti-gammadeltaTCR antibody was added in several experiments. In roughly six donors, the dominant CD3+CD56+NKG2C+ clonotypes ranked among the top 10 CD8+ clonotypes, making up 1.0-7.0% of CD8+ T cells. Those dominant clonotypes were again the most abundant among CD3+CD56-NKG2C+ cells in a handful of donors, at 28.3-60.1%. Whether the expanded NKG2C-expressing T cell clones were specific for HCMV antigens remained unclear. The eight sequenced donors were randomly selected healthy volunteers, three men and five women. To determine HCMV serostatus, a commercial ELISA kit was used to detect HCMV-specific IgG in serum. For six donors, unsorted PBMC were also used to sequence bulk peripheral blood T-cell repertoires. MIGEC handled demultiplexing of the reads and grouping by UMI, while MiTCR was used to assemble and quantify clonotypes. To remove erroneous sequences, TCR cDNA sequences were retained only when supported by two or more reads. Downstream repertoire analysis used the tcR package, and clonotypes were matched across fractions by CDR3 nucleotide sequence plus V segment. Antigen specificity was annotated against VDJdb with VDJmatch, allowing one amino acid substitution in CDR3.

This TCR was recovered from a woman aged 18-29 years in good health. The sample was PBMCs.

CDR3 region: CSARDPVQSYNEQFF. In nucleotides, the sequence is TGCAGTGCTAGAGATCCGGTCCAATCCTACAATGAGCAGTTCTTC. The chain links TRBV20-1 with TRBJ2-1; the D gene is not confidently resolved. The V and J ends are trimmed by 0 bases and 1 base, leaving 10 bases between them. The CDR3 runs 15 residues from the cysteine to the phenylalanine. Only the CDR3 portion is preserved as DNA: 45 bases, with reading frame beginning at the first base. The CDR1 and CDR2 encoded by the germline V gene (reference sequence) are DFQATT and SNEGSKA.